This T cell receptor beta chain came from a study of identifying expanded T cells in peripheral blood. Findings and limits, study-wide: About 1.2 clones differed between technical replicates, versus around 16 and 19 over time. Across healthy donors, higher total template counts meant significantly greater roughly 2-week count variance.

No infections or other immune events were documented during collection. Sequencing was performed with immunoSEQ multiplex PCR; in TCRdb, only in-frame clones are kept and a portion is missing. The profile covers about 86,000 clones, with roughly 87% appearing a single time and around 5.9% taken by the ten largest. Germline CDR1 reads SGDLS; CDR2 reads YYNGEE. This CDR3 comprises 17 residues. V lost 0 bases, J lost 4 bases, and 16 bases lay in between. Note on this clone: Its antigen remains unknown.

The origin of this receptor is a person aged 18-70 years in good health. The chain employs TRBV9 and TRBJ2-2; maybe TRBD1 (5 bases). Sample: blood. CDR3 sequence reads: CASSVAGNPGSTGELFF. CDR3 nucleotides: TGTGCCAGCAGCGTAGCAGGGAACCCAGGGTCCACCGGGGAGCTGTTTTTT.